This is a list of T cell receptor beta chains from one sample in a study of T cell changes during pregnancy in multiple sclerosis. Assay: immunoSEQ multiplex PCR; the TCRdb copy retains only in-frame clones and omits some. The sample lists roughly 38,000 clones, 75% to 95% occurring once. Specimen: CD4+ T cells from peripheral blood mononuclear cells, collected in the second trimester of pregnancy. All receptors come from a female donor in good health, enrolled as a control in a pregnancy study. CDR3s include the opening cysteine and the closing phenylalanine or tryptophan. A D gene is named only where the DNA matches it firmly. Rows give clone size only sometimes, using once, few, many, or a class for an expanded clone.

v_call	j_call	clone_size	d_call	cdr3_nt	cdr3_aa
TRBV6-5	TRBJ1-2	.	.	TGTGCCAGCAGTACCGACAGCGGGTATGGCTACACCTTC	CASSTDSGYGYTF
TRBV5-6	TRBJ2-3	.	.	TGTGCCAGCAGCTGGAGGGGGCAGGGAGATACGCAGTATTTT	CASSWRGQGDTQYF
TRBV5-6	TRBJ1-2	.	.	TGTGCCAGCAGCCGGGGGACCGGGGGAGGCTACACCTTC	CASSRGTGGGYTF
TRBV6-4	TRBJ1-2	.	.	TGTGCCAGCAGTGAGTCTGGCAGGGCGCAAAGCTACACCTTC	CASSESGRAQSYTF
TRBV5-1	TRBJ2-3	.	.	TGCGCCAGCAGCTTGGGACAAACCACAGATACGCAGTATTTT	CASSLGQTTDTQYF
TRBV11-2	TRBJ1-2	few	.	TGTGCCAGCAGGGGGGGGAATAACTATGGCTACACCTTC	CASRGGNNYGYTF
TRBV15	TRBJ2-2	.	.	TGTGCCACCAGCACCTTCGGGAGCGTGGGCACCGGGGAGCTGTTTTTT	CATSTFGSVGTGELFF
TRBV7-2	TRBJ2-1	.	.	TGTGCCAGCAGCTTAGATAGCGGAGCCCCCCCGGGGCAGTTCTTC	CASSLDSGAPPGQFF
TRBV12-5	TRBJ2-1	.	TRBD2	TGTGCTAGTGGTTTGGGAGCGGGAGGCCACAGCAATGAGCAGTTCTTC	CASGLGAGGHSNEQFF
TRBV4-1	TRBJ2-6	.	TRBD2	TGCGCCAGCAGCCTGGGACTAGCGGGGATCTCTGGGGCCAACGTCCTGACTTTC	CASSLGLAGISGANVLTF
TRBV2	TRBJ1-6	.	.	TGTGCCAGCTTGGACAGTTATAATTCACCCCTCCACTTT	CASLDSYNSPLHF
TRBV20-1	TRBJ2-1	.	TRBD2	TGCAGTGGGAAAGCGGGGGTGGCCCGGTTCTTC	CSGKAGVARFF
TRBV6-1	TRBJ2-3	once	TRBD1	TGTGCCAGCAGAGCAGACAGGGTAGGCACAGATACGCAGTATTTT	CASRADRVGTDTQYF
TRBV29-1	TRBJ1-3	.	.	TGCAGCGTTGGGGGAGGCCTCTCTGGAAACACCATATATTTT	CSVGGGLSGNTIYF
TRBV2	TRBJ2-3	.	TRBD2	TGTGCCAGCAATGGACTAGCGGGGAGTACGCAGTATTTT	CASNGLAGSTQYF
TRBV10-2	TRBJ2-7	.	.	TGCGCCAGCAGTGAGTCGACCTGGGCAGACCCTTCCTACGAGCAGTACTTC	CASSESTWADPSYEQYF
TRBV5-1	TRBJ2-3	once	.	TGCGCCAGCAGTTGGGCGACAGACCTCACAGATACGCAGTATTTT	CASSWATDLTDTQYF
TRBV5-5	TRBJ2-1	.	.	TGTGCCAGCAGTTTGAGGGGGAGCGGCTACAATGAGCAGTTCTTC	CASSLRGSGYNEQFF
TRBV28	TRBJ1-2	.	.	TGTGCCAGCAGTCCCCCAGGATATGGCTACACCTTC	CASSPPGYGYTF
TRBV15	TRBJ2-1	.	.	TGTGCCACCAGCAGAGAAGTAGTTGGTGAGCAGTTCTTC	CATSREVVGEQFF
TRBV7-6	TRBJ2-1	.	.	TGTGCCAGCAGCTTAGCGCCTGGGGGCGCGGTGAATGAGCAGTTCTTC	CASSLAPGGAVNEQFF
TRBV5-1	TRBJ2-7	.	TRBD1	TGCGCCAGCAGCCAGAGTGCACAGGGGAGCGAGCAGTACTTC	CASSQSAQGSEQYF
TRBV19	TRBJ1-5	.	TRBD1	TGTGCCAGTAGCCCGAGGTGGGACAGGGGCAATCAGCCCCAGCATTTT	CASSPRWDRGNQPQHF
TRBV5-1	TRBJ1-1	.	.	TGCGCCAGCAGCTTGGTGGGGGGGGGAGCTTTCTTT	CASSLVGGGAFF
TRBV23-1	TRBJ1-1	.	.	TGCGCCAGCAGTCAATCTACGACAGTGTTTGAAGCTTTCTTT	CASSQSTTVFEAFF
TRBV28	TRBJ2-5	.	TRBD1	TGTGCCAGGATAGGACAGGAAAGGGACCAAGAGACCCAGTACTTC	CARIGQERDQETQYF
TRBV2	TRBJ2-5	.	.	TGTGCCAGCAGTGAACCCGCGCCACTAGAGCAGTACTTC	CASSEPAPLEQYF
TRBV28	TRBJ1-1	.	.	TGTGCCAGCAGTTTAACTGGTCGTGAAGCTTTCTTT	CASSLTGREAFF
TRBV5-8	TRBJ1-1	.	TRBD1	TGTGCCAGCAGCTTGGGTGGGACAGTGAACACTGAAGCTTTCTTT	CASSLGGTVNTEAFF
TRBV7-7	TRBJ2-2	.	TRBD2	TGTGCTAGCAGCTTAGGCGGGGGAGGCACCGGGGAGCTGTTTTTT	CASSLGGGGTGELFF
TRBV19	TRBJ2-2	.	TRBD2	TGTGCCAGTAGTATAGCGGGGGGATCCGGGGAGCTGTTTTTT	CASSIAGGSGELFF
TRBV28	TRBJ2-7	.	.	TGTGCCAGCAGTTCGGGGGACTTCGTTTCGGACGAGCAGTACTTC	CASSSGDFVSDEQYF
TRBV6-6	TRBJ2-5	once	.	TGTGCCAGCAGCTGGACTCCGGAGAGAGGTGGTGACTTC	CASSWTPERGGDF
TRBV6-5	TRBJ1-4	.	TRBD1	TGTGCCAGCAGTTACTTTCAGGGGGTGAATGAAAAACTGTTTTTT	CASSYFQGVNEKLFF
TRBV5-1	TRBJ1-1	once	.	TGCGCCAGCAGCTTGGATCAGGCCAGGGGTGGTAGTGAAGCTTTCTTT	CASSLDQARGGSEAFF
TRBV9	TRBJ2-3	.	TRBD1	TGTGCCAGCAGCGACACACAGGGGGGTGAGCCAGATACGCAGTATTTT	CASSDTQGGEPDTQYF
TRBV30	TRBJ1-6	.	.	TGTGCCTGGAGTGTAAGAGGGTTAACATCACCCCTCCACTTT	CAWSVRGLTSPLHF
TRBV6-5	TRBJ2-2	.	.	TGTGCCAGCATCCTTCCGAACACCGGGGAGCTGTTTTTT	CASILPNTGELFF
TRBV28	TRBJ2-1	.	TRBD1	TGTGCCAGCAGTTGGGACAGTCTACCTTACAATGAGCAGTTCTTC	CASSWDSLPYNEQFF
TRBV14	TRBJ2-3	.	.	TGTGCCAGCATGAGAGATACGCAGTATTTT	CASMRDTQYF
TRBV5-1	TRBJ2-1	.	TRBD1	TGCGCCAGCAGCCTGAGGACAGGCGTGATGAATGAGCAGTTCTTC	CASSLRTGVMNEQFF
TRBV10-2	TRBJ1-1	once	.	TGCGCCAGCACCCTTAACCCTCAGGGGACGACTGAAGCTTTCTTT	CASTLNPQGTTEAFF
TRBV6-6	TRBJ2-3	.	TRBD1	TGTGCCAGCAGTTCACAGGGGGCCAGCACAGATACGCAGTATTTT	CASSSQGASTDTQYF
TRBV28	TRBJ2-7	.	TRBD2	TGTGCCAGCAGGGACGACGGGAGGGCCCGTGGCGAGCAGTACTTC	CASRDDGRARGEQYF
TRBV6-1	TRBJ2-2	.	TRBD2	TGTGCCAGCAGTGGGGGGACTAGCGGGGGCCCGAACACCGGGGAGCTGTTTTTT	CASSGGTSGGPNTGELFF